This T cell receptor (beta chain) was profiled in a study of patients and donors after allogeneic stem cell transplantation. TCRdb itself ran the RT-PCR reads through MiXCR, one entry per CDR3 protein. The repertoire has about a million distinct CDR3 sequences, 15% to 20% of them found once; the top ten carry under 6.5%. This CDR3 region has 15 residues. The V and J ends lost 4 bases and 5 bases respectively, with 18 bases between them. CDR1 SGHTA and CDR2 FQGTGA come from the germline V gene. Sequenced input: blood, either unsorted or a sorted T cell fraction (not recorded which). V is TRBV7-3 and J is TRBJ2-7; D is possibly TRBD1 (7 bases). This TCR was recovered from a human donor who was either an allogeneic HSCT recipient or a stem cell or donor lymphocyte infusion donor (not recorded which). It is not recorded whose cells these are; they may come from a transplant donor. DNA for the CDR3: TGTGCCAGCAGCTGGACAGGAAGGGGGACTGACGAGCAGTACTTC. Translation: CASSWTGRGTDEQYF. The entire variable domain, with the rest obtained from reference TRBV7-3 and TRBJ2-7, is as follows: GAGVSQTPSNKVTEKGKYVELRCDPISGHTALYWYRQSLGQGPEFLIYFQGTGAADDSGLPNDRFFAVRPEGSVSTLKIQRTERGDSAVYLCASSWTGRGTDEQYFGPGTRLTVT.